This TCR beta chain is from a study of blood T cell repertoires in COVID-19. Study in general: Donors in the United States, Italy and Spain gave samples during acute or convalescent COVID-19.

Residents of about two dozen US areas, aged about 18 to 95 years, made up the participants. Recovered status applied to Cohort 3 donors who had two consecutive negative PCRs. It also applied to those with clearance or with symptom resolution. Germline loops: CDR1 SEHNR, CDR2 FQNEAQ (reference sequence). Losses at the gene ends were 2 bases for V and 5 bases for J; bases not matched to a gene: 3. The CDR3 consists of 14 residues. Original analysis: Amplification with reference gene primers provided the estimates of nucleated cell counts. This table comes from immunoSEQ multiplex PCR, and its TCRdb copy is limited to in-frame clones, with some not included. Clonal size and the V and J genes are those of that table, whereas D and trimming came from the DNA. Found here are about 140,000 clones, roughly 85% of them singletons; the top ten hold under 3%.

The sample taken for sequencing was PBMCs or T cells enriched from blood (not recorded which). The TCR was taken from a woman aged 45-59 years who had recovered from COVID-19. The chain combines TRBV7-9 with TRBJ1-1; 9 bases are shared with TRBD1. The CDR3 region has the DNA TGTGCCAGCAGCTTAACAGGGGGCAGGACTGAAGCTTTCTTT. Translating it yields CASSLTGGRTEAFF.